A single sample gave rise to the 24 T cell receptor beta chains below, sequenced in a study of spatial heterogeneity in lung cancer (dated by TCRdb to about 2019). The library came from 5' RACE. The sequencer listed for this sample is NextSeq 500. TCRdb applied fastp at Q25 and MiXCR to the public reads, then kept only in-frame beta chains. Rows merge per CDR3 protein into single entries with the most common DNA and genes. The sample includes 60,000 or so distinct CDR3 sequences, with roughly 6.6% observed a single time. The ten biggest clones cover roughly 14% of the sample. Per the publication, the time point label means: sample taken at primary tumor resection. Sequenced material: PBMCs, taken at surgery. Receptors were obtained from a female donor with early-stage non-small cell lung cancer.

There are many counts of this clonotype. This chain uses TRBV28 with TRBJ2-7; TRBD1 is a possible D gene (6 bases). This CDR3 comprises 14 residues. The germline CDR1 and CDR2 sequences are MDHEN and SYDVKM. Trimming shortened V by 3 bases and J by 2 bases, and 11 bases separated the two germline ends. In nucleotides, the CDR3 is TGTGCCAGCAGTTTGGACAGACCCCCCTACGAGCAGTACTTC. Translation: CASSLDRPPYEQYF.

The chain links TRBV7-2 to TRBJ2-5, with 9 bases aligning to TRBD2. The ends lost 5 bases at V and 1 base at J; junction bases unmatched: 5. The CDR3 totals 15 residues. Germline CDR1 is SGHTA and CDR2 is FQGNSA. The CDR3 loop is CASSRSAGGQETQYF. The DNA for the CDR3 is TGTGCCAGCAGCCGCTCAGCGGGGGGCCAAGAGACCCAGTACTTC.

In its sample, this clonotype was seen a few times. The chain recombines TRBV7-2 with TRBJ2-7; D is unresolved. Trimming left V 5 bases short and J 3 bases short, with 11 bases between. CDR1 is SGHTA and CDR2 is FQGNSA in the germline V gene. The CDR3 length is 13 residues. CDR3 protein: CASSIRPIYEQYF. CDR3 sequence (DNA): TGTGCCAGCAGCATCCGGCCTATCTACGAGCAGTACTTC.

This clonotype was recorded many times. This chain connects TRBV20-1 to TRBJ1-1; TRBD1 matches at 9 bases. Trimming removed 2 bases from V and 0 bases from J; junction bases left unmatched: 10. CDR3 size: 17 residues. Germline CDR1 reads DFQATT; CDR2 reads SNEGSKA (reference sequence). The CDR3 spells CSARSPSGQGLNTEAFF. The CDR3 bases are TGCAGTGCTAGAAGCCCTTCGGGACAGGGCCTGAACACTGAAGCTTTCTTT.

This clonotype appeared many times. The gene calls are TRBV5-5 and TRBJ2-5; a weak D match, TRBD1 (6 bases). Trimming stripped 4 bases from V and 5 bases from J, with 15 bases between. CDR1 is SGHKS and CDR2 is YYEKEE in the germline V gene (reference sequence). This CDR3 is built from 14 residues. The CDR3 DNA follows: TGTGCCAGCAGCCAAACAGGGATCGCGGAGACCCAGTACTTC. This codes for CASSQTGIAETQYF.

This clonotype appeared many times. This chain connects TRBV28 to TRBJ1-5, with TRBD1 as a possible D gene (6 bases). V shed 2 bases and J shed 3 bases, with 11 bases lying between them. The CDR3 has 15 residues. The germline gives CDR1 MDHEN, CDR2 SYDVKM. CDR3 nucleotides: TGTGCCAGCAGTTTAAACAGGGCCAACAATCAGCCCCAGCATTTT. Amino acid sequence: CASSLNRANNQPQHF. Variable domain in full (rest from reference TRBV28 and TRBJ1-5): DVKVTQSSRYLVKRTGEKVFLECVQDMDHENMFWYRQDPGLGLRLIYFSYDVKMKEKGDIPEGYSVSREKKERFSLILESASTNQTSMYLCASSLNRANNQPQHFGDGTRLSIL.

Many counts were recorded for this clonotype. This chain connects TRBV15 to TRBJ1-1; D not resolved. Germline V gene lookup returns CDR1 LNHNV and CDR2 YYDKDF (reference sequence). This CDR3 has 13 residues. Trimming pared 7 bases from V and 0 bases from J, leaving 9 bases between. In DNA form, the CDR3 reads TGTGCCACCACAGCTATGATGAACACTGAAGCTTTCTTT. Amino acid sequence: CATTAMMNTEAFF.

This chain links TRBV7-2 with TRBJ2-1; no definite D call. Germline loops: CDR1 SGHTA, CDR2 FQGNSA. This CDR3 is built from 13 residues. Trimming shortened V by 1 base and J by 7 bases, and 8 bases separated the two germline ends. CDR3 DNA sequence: TGTGCCAGCAGCTTAGTGGGCTATAATGAGCAGTTCTTC. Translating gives CASSLVGYNEQFF.

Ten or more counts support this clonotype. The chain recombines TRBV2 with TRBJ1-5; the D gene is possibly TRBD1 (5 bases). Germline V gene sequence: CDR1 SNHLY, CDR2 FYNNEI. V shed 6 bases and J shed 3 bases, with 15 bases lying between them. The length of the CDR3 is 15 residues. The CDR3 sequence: CASSEGRTDNQPQHF. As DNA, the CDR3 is TGTGCCAGCAGCGAGGGGAGGACGGACAATCAGCCCCAGCATTTT.

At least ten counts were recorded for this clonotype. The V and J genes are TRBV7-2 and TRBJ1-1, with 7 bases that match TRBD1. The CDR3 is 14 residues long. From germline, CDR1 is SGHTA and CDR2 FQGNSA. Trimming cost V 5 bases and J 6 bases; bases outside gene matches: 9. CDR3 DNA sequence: TGTGCCAGCAGCCTAGGACAGGTCTGGGCTGAAGCTTTCTTT. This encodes CASSLGQVWAEAFF.

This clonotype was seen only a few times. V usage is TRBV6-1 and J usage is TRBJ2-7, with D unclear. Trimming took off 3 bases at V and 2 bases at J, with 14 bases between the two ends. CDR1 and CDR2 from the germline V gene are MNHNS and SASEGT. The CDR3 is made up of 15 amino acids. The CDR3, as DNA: TGTGCCAGCAGTGAGGCTCGTCACGGCCCCTACGAGCAGTACTTC. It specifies CASSEARHGPYEQYF.

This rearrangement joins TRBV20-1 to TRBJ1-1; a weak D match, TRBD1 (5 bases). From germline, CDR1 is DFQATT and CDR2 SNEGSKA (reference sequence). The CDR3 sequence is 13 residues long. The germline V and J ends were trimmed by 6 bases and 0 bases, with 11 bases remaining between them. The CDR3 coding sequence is TGCAGTGCCTGGGGACCGATGAACACTGAAGCTTTCTTT. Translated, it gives CSAWGPMNTEAFF.

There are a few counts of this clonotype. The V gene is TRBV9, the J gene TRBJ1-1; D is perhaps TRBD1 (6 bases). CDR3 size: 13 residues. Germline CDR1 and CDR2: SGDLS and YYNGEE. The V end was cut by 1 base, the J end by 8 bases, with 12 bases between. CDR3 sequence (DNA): TGTGCCAGCAGCGTAAGGGGGTTGGAAGAAGCTTTCTTT. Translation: CASSVRGLEEAFF.

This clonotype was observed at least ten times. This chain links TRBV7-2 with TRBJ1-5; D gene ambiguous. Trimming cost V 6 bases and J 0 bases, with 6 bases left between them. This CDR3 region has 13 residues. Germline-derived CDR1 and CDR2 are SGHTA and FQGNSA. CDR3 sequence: CASSWNSNQPQHF. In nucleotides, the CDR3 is TGTGCCAGCAGTTGGAATAGCAATCAGCCCCAGCATTTT.

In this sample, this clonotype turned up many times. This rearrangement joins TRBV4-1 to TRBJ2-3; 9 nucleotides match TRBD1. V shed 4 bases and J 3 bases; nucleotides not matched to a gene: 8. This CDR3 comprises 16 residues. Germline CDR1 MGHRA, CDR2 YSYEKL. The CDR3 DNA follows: TGCGCCAGCAGCCTGACCGGGACAGGGACGACAGATACGCAGTATTTT. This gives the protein CASSLTGTGTTDTQYF.

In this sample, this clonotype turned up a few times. The CDR3 reads CASSYTTSGRNNEQYF. The DNA of the CDR3 is TGTGCCAGCAGTTACACTACTAGCGGGAGGAATAACGAGCAGTACTTC. This chain connects TRBV6-2 or TRBV6-3 to TRBJ2-7, with 12 bases matching TRBD2. The CDR3 has 16 amino acids. CDR1 MNHEY and CDR2 SVGEGT come from the germline V gene. The J segment lost 5 bases and the V segment lost 2 bases, leaving 7 bases of the junction unmatched.

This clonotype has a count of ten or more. The CDR3 DNA reads TGTGCCAGCAGCGTATACGACGGGACAGTCGATGAAGCTTTCTTT. Translating it yields CASSVYDGTVDEAFF. The chain has TRBV9 and TRBJ1-1, with 7 bases aligning to TRBD1. Germline lookup yields CDR1 SGDLS and CDR2 YYNGEE. The V segment lost 1 base and the J segment 7 bases; nucleotides outside the gene matches: 10. The CDR3 is made up of 15 amino acids.

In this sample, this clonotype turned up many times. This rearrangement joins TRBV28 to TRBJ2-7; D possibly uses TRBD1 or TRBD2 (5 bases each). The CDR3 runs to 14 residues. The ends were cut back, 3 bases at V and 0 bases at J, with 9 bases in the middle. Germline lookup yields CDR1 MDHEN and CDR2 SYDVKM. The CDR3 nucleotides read TGTGCCAGCAGTTTGGGGGAGATCTCCTACGAGCAGTACGTC. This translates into CASSLGEISYEQYV.

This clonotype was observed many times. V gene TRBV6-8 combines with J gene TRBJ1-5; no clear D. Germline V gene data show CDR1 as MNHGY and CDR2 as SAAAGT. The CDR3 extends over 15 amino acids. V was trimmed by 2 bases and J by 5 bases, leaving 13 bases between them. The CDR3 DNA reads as TGTGCCAGCAGTTACGAGGGTCGAGGAGATCAGCCCCAGCATTTT. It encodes CASSYEGRGDQPQHF.

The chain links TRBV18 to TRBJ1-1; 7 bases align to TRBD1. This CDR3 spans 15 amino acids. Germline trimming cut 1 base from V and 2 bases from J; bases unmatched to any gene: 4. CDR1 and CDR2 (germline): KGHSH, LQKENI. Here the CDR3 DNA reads TGTGCCAGCTCACCACGACAGGGAGTAAACACTGAAGCTTTCTTT. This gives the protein CASSPRQGVNTEAFF.

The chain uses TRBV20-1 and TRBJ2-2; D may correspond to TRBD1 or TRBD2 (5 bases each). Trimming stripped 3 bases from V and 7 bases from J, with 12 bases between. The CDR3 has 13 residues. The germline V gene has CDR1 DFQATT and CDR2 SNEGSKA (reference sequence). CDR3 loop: CSASGVQGGELFF. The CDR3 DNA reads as TGCAGTGCTAGCGGGGTCCAGGGCGGGGAGCTGTTTTTT.

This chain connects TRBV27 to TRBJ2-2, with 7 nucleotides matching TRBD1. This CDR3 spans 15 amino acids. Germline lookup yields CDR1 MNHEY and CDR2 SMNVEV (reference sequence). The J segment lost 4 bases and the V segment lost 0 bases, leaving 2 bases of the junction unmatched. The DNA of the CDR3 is TGTGCCAGCAGTTTATCAAACAGGGGCACCGGGGAGCTGTTTTTT. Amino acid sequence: CASSLSNRGTGELFF.

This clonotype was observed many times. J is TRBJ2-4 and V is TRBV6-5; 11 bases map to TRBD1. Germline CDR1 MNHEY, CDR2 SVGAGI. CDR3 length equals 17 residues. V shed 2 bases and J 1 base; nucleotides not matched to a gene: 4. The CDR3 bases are TGTGCCAGCAGTTACGGACAGGGGGCCGTGGCCAAAAACATTCAGTACTTC. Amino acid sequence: CASSYGQGAVAKNIQYF.

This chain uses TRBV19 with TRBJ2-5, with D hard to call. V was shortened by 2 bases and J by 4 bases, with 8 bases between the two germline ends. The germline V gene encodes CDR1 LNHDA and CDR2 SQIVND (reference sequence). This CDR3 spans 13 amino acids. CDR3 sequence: CASSISWGETQYF. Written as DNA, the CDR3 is TGTGCCAGTAGTATATCTTGGGGAGAGACCCAGTACTTC.